This T cell receptor (beta chain) came from a study of blood T cell repertoires in COVID-19. Sequenced by immunoSEQ multiplex PCR; TCRdb stores in-frame clones only, minus some. The sample carries about 190,000 clones, about 81% recorded once. Losses at the gene ends were 3 bases for V and 3 bases for J; bases not matched to a gene: 2. The CDR3 is 14 amino acids. Germline loops: CDR1 LNHDA, CDR2 SQIVND (reference sequence). The sequence was obtained from an elderly woman with COVID-19, enrolled during active disease. This chain links TRBV19 with TRBJ2-3; 8 bases map to TRBD1. Material for sequencing was peripheral blood. The CDR3 nucleotides read TGTGCCAGTAGTATGACAGGGGTAACAGATACGCAGTATTTT. Translating gives CASSMTGVTDTQYF.